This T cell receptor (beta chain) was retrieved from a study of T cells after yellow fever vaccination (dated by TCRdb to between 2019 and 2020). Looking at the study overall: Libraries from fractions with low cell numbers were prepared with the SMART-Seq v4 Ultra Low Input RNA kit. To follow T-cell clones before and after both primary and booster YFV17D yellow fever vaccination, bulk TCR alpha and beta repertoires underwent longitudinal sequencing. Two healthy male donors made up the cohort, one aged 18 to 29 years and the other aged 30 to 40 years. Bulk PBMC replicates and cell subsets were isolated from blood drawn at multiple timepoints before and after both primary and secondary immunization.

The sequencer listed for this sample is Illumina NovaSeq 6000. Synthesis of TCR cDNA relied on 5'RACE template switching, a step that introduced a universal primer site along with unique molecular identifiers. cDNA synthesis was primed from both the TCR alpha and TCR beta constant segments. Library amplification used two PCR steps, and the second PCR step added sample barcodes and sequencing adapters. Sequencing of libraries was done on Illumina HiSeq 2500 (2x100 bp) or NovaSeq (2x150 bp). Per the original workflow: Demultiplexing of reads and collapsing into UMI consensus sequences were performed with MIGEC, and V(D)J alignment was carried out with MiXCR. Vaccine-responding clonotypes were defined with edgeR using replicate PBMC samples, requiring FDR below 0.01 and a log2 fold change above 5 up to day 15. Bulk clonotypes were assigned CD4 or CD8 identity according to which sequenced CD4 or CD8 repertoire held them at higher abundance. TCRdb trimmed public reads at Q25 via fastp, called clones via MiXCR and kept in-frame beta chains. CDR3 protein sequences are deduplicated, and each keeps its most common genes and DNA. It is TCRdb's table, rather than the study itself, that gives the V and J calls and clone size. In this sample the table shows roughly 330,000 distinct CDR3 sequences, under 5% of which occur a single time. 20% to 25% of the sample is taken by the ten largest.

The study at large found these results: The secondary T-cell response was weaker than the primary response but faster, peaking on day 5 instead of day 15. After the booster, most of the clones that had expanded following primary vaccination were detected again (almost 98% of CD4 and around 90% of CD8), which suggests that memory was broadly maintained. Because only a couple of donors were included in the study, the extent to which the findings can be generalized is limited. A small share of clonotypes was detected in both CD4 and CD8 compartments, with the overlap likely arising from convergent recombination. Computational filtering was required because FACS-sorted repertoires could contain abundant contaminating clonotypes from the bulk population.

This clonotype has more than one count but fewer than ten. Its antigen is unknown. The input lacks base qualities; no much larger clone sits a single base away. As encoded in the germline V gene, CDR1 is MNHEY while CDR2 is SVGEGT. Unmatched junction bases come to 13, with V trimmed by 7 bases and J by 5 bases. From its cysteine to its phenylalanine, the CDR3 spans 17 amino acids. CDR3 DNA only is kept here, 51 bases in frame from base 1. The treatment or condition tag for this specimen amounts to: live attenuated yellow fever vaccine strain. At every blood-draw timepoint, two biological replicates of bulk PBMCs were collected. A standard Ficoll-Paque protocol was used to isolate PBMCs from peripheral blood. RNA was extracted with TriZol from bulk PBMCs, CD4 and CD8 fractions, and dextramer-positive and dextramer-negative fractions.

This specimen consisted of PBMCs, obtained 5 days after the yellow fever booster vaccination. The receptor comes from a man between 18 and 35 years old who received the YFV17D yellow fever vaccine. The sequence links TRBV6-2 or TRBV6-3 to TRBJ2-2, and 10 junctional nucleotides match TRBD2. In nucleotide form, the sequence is TGTGCCAGCACCCCAGGAGATATAGCGGGGGGAACCGGGGAGCTGTTTTTT. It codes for CASTPGDIAGGTGELFF.